This T cell receptor beta chain is drawn from a study of shared clonotypes between healthy human individuals. Generated by immunoSEQ multiplex PCR, the TCRdb table keeps only in-frame clones and is missing some. The sample holds millions of clones, about 95% seen once. CD45RO-negative cells were positively selected for CCR7, leaving out terminally differentiated effector memory CD45RA+ cells. Free of recent acute infections or vaccinations, the donors were healthy HIV-negative adults. Caucasian adults residing in Nashville, Tennessee made up all the donors. Whole-study results and caveats: Clonotypes shared by all four sorted-subset donors had higher generation probabilities than non-shared clonotypes.

Trimming cost V 3 bases and J 0 bases; bases outside gene matches: 7. From germline, CDR1 is MNHEY and CDR2 SMNVEV (reference sequence). The CDR3 totals 16 residues. This clone was seen only a few times. Its antigen is as yet unknown. This rearrangement joins TRBV27 to TRBJ1-1; TRBD1 agrees at 7 bases. This TCR came from a man between 18 and 35 years old in good health. Sequences were obtained from naive CD8+ T cells sorted from blood. The CDR3, as DNA: TGTGCCAGCAGTTTCCGACAGGGCCACATGAACACTGAAGCTTTCTTT. As protein: CASSFRQGHMNTEAFF.